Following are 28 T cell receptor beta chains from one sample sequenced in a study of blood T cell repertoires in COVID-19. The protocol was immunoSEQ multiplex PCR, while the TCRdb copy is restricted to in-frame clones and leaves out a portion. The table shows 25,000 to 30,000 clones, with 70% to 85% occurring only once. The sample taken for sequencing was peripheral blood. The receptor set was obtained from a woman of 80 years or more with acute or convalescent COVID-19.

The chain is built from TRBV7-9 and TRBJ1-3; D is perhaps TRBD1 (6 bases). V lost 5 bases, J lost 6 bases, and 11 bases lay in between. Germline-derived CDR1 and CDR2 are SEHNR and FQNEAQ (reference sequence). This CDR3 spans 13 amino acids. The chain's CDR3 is CASSRTDLNTIYF. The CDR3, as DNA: TGTGCCAGCAGCCGGACAGATTTAAACACCATATATTTT. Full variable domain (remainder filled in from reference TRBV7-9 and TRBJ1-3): DTGVSQNPRHKITKRGQNVTFRCDPISEHNRLYWYRQTLGQGPEFLTYFQNEAQLEKSRLLSDRFSAERPKGSFSTLEIQRTEQGDSAMYLCASSRTDLNTIYFGEGSWLTVV.

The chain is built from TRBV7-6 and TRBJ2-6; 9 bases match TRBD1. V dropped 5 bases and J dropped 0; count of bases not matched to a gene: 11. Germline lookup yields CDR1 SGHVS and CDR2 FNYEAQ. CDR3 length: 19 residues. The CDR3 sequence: CASSPSARTGVSGANVLTF. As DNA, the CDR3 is TGTGCCAGCAGCCCCTCCGCCCGGACAGGGGTCTCTGGGGCCAACGTCCTGACTTTC.

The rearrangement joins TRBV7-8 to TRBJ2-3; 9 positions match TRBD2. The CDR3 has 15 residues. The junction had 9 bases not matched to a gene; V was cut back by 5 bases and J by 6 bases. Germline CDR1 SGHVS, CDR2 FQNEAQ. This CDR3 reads CASSRTAGGHDTQYF. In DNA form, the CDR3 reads TGTGCCAGCAGCCGTACGGCGGGGGGGCACGATACGCAGTATTTT.

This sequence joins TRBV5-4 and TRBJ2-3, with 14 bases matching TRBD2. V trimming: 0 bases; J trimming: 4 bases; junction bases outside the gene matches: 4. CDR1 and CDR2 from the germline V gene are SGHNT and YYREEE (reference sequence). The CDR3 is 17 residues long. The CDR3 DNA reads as TGTGCCAGCAGCTTGGGACTAGCGGGAGGGCTGGCAGATACGCAGTATTTT. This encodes CASSLGLAGGLADTQYF. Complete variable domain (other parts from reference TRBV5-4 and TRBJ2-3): ETGVTQSPTHLIKTRGQQVTLRCSSQSGHNTVSWYQQALGQGPQFIFQYYREEENGRGNFPPRFSGLQFPNYSSELNVNALELDDSALYLCASSLGLAGGLADTQYFGPGTRLTVL.

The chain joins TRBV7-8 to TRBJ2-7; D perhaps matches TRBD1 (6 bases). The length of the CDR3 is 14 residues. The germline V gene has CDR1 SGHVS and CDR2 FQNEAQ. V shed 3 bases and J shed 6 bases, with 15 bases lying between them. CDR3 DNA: TGTGCCAGCAGCTTCCGGGACACGGCTCGCGAGCAGTACTTC. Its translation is CASSFRDTAREQYF.

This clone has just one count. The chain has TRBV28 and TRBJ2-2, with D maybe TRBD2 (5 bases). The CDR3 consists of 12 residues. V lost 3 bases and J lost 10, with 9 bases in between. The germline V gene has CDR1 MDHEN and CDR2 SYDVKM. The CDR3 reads CASSLGGLELFF. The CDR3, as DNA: TGTGCCAGCAGTTTGGGCGGGTTGGAGCTGTTTTTT. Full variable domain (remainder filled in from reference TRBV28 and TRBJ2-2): DVKVTQSSRYLVKRTGEKVFLECVQDMDHENMFWYRQDPGLGLRLIYFSYDVKMKEKGDIPEGYSVSREKKERFSLILESASTNQTSMYLCASSLGGLELFFGEGSRLTVL.

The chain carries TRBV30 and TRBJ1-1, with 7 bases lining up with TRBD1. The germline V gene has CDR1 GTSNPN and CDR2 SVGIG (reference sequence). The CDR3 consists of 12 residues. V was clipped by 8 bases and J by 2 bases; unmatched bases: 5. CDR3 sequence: CALDRDNTEAFF. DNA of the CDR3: TGTGCCCTTGACAGGGACAACACTGAAGCTTTCTTT.

Here the CDR3 reads CASSNSGSQYNEQFF. DNA of the CDR3: TGTGCCAGCAGTAACAGCGGGAGTCAGTACAATGAGCAGTTCTTC. This rearrangement joins TRBV7-2 to TRBJ2-1; 8 bases align to TRBD2. CDR3 length equals 15 residues. The junction had 8 bases not matched to a gene; V was cut back by 6 bases and J by 4 bases. Germline loops: CDR1 SGHTA, CDR2 FQGNSA.

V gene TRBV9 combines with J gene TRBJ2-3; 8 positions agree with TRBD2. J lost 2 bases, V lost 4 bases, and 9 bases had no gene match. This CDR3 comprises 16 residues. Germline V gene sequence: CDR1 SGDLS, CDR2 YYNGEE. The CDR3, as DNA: TGTGCCAGCAGCACAGGACGCGGGGGGAACACAGATACGCAGTATTTT. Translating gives CASSTGRGGNTDTQYF.

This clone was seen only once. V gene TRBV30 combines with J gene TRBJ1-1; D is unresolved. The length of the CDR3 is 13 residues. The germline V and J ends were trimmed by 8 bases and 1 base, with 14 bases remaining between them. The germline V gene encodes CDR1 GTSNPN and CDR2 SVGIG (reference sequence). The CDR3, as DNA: TGTGCCCGTTCCGAGACACCGAACACTGAAGCTTTCTTT. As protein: CARSETPNTEAFF.

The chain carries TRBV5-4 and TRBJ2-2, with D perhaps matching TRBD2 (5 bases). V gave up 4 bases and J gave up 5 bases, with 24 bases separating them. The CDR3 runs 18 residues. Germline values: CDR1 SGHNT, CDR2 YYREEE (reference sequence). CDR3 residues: CASSPSPAVNGVTGELFF. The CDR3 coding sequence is TGTGCCAGCAGCCCGTCCCCGGCTGTAAACGGGGTAACCGGGGAGCTGTTTTTT.

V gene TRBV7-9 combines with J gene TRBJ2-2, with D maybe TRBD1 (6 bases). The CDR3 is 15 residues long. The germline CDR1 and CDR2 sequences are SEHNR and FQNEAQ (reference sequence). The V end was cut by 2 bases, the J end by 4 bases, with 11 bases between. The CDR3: CASSLFMGATGELFF. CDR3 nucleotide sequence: TGTGCCAGCAGCTTATTCATGGGGGCCACCGGGGAGCTGTTTTTT.

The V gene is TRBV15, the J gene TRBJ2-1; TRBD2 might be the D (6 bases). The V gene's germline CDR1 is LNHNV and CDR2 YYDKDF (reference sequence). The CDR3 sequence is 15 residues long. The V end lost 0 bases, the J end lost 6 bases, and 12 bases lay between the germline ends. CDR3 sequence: CATSRDPASVNEQFF. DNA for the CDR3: TGTGCCACCAGCAGAGATCCCGCTAGCGTCAATGAGCAGTTCTTC.

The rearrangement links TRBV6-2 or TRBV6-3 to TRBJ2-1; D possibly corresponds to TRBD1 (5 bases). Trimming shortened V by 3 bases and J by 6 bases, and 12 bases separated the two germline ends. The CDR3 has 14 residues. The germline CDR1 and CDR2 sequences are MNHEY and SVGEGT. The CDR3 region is CASSYSGLSNEQFF. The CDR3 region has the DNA TGTGCCAGCAGTTATTCAGGGTTGAGCAATGAGCAGTTCTTC.

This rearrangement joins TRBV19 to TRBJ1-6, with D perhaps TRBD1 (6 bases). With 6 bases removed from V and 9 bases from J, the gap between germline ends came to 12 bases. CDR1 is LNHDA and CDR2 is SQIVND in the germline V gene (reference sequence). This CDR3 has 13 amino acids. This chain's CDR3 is CASSDRPGSPLHF. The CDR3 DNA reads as TGTGCCAGTAGCGACAGGCCGGGTTCACCCCTCCACTTT. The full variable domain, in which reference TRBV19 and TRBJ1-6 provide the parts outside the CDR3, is DGGITQSPKYLFRKEGQNVTLSCEQNLNHDAMYWYRQDPGQGLRLIYYSQIVNDFQKGDIAEGYSVSREKKESFPLTVTSAQKNPTAFYLCASSDRPGSPLHFGNGTRLTVT.

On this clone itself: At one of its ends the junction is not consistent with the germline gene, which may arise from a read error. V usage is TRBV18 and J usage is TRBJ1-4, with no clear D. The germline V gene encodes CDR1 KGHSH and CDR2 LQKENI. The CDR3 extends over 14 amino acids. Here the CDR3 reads CASSPSESKEKLFF. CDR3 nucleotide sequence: TGTGCCAGCTCACCATCCGAATCTAAGGAAAAACTGTTTTTT.

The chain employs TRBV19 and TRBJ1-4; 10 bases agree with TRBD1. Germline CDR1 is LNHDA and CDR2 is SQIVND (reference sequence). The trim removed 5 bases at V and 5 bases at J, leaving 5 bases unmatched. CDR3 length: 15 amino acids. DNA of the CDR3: TGTGCCAGTAGTGCACCGGGACAGGGGAATGAAAAACTGTTTTTT. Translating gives CASSAPGQGNEKLFF.

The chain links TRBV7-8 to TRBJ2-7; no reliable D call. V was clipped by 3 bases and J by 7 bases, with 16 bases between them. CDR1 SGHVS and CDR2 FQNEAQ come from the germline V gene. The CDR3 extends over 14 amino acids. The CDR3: CASSFNYLSGEQYF. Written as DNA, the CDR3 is TGTGCCAGCAGCTTTAACTACCTCTCTGGGGAGCAGTACTTC.

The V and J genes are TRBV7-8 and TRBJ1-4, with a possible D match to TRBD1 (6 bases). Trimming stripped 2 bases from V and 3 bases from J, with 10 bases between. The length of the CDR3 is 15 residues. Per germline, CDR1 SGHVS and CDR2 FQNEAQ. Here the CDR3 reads CASSLWGLSNEKLFF. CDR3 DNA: TGTGCCAGCAGCTTATGGGGGCTCTCTAATGAAAAACTGTTTTTT.

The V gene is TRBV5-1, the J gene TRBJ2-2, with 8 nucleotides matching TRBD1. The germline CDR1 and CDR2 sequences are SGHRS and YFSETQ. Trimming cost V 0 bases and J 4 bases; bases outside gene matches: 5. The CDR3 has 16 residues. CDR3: CASSLETGAVTGELFF. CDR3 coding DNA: TGCGCCAGCAGCTTGGAGACAGGGGCGGTCACCGGGGAGCTGTTTTTT.

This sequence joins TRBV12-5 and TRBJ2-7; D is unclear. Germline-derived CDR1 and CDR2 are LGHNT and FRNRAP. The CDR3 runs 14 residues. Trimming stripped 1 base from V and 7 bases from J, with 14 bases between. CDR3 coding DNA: TGTGCTAGTGGTTTGGCGAACCTCTGGCGGGAGCAGTACTTC. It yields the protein CASGLANLWREQYF.

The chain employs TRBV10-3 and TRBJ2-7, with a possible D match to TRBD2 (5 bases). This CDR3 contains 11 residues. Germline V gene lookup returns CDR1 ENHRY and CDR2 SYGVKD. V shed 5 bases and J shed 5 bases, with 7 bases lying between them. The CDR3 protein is CAISPGNEQYF. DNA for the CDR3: TGTGCCATCAGTCCGGGGAACGAGCAGTACTTC.

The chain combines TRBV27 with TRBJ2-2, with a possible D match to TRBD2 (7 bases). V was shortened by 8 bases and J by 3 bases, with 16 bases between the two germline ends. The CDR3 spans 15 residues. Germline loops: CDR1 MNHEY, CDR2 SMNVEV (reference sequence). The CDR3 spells CASQNRGAHTGELFF. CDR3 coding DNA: TGTGCCAGCCAGAACCGGGGGGCCCACACCGGGGAGCTGTTTTTT.

The CDR3 region has the DNA TGTGCCAGCAGATCGACTAGCGGGAGGTCCTACGAGCAGTACTTC. Encoded protein: CASRSTSGRSYEQYF. V is TRBV6-5 and J is TRBJ2-7, with 13 bases lining up with TRBD2. The CDR3 is made up of 15 amino acids. From germline, CDR1 is MNHEY and CDR2 SVGAGI. Trimming took 6 bases from V and 1 from J; bases not matched to a gene: 3.

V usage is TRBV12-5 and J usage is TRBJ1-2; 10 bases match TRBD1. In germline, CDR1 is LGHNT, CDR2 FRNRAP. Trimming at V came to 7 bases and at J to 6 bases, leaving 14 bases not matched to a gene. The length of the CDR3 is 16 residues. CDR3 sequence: CASARQGALGDHGYTF. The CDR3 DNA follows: TGTGCTAGTGCCCGACAGGGGGCGCTTGGAGACCATGGCTACACCTTC.

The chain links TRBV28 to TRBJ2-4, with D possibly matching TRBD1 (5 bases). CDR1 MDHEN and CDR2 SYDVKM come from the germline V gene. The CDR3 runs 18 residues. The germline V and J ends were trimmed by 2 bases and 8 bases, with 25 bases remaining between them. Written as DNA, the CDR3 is TGTGCCAGCAGTTTAGCCCAGGGCACCACGAATAGTGTGGACATTCAGTACTTC. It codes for CASSLAQGTTNSVDIQYF.

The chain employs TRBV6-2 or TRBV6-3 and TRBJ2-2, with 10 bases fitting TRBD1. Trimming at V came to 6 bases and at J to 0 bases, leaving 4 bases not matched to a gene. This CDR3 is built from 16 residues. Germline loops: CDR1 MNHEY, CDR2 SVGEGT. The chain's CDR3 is CASSRQGAPNTGELFF. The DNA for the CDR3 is TGTGCCAGCAGCCGACAGGGGGCCCCGAACACCGGGGAGCTGTTTTTT.

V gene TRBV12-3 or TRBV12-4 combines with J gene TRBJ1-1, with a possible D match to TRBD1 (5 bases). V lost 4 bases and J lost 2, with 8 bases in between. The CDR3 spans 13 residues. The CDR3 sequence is CASSSQDNTEAFF. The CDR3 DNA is TGTGCCAGCAGTTCACAGGATAACACTGAAGCTTTCTTT.